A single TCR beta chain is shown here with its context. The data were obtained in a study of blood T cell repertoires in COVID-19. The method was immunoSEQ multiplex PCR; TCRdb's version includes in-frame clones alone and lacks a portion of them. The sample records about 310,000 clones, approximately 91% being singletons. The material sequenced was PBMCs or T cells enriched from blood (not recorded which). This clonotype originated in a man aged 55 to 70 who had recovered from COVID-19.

The CDR3 sequence is CAISDGTGLSYEQYF. The CDR3 DNA reads TGTGCCATCAGTGACGGGACAGGGCTATCCTACGAGCAGTACTTC. The chain recombines TRBV10-3 with TRBJ2-7; 9 bases line up with TRBD1. The germline V gene has CDR1 ENHRY and CDR2 SYGVKD. V was clipped by 3 bases and J by 1 base; unmatched bases: 4. The CDR3 extends over 15 amino acids.